Shown below are 21 T cell receptor beta chains from a single sample sequenced in a study of T cell repertoires in cytomegalovirus infection. MiXCR was run by TCRdb on the reads, yielding one entry per CDR3 protein. The table shows 230,000 or so distinct CDR3 sequences, with around 35% occurring only once. These receptors' antigens are unknown. Sequenced material: CD8+ T cells from cultured PBMCs, taken from culture after CMV antigen stimulation. The receptors originated from a human donor in good health (CMV status not recorded). Some clones in this sample may be carry-over from other donors' samples.

This sequence joins TRBV27 and TRBJ1-2; a weak D match, TRBD1 (5 bases). Germline V gene lookup returns CDR1 MNHEY and CDR2 SMNVEV (reference sequence). CDR3 length equals 16 residues. Trimming removed 4 bases from V and 4 bases from J, with 19 bases in between. The CDR3 protein is CASSSPGTANLYGYTF. The CDR3 DNA reads as TGTGCCAGCAGTTCCCCCGGGACCGCGAACCTCTATGGCTACACCTTC.

V usage is TRBV9 and J usage is TRBJ2-4; D unclear. Germline CDR1 is SGDLS and CDR2 is YYNGEE. Trimming stripped 0 bases from V and 1 base from J, with 2 bases between. There are 13 residues in the CDR3. The CDR3 region is CASSVDAKNIQYF. The CDR3 nucleotides are TGTGCCAGCAGCGTAGATGCCAAAAACATTCAGTACTTC.

This chain joins TRBV7-4 and TRBJ1-2; D may be TRBD1 (5 bases). Per germline, CDR1 SGHVT and CDR2 SQSDAQ. The CDR3 length is 16 residues. Trimming took off 0 bases at V and 2 bases at J, with 13 bases between the two ends. The CDR3 reads CASSLAQSGRNYGYTF. CDR3 nucleotide sequence: TGTGCCAGCAGCTTAGCGCAGTCAGGGCGAAACTATGGCTACACCTTC.

The chain links TRBV29-1 to TRBJ2-7; 7 bases fit TRBD1. V was pared by 1 base and J by 4 bases, with 7 bases of the junction left unmatched. The CDR3 spans 14 residues. CDR1 and CDR2 (germline): SQVTM, ANQGSEA. CDR3 residues: CSVEVFGTVYEQYF. The CDR3 region has the DNA TGCAGCGTTGAAGTCTTCGGGACAGTTTACGAGCAGTACTTC.

The chain has TRBV19 and TRBJ1-1; 9 bases are shared with TRBD1. Germline assignment: CDR1 LNHDA and CDR2 SQIVND (reference sequence). The J segment lost 3 bases and the V segment lost 8 bases, leaving 4 bases of the junction unmatched. This CDR3 is built from 13 residues. CDR3 sequence: CASGQGSDTEAFF. CDR3 nucleotides: TGTGCCAGTGGACAGGGGAGTGACACTGAAGCTTTCTTT.

The chain has TRBV7-6 and TRBJ2-7; 11 positions agree with TRBD2. The CDR3 is 14 residues long. Germline CDR1 reads SGHVS; CDR2 reads FNYEAQ. Trimming cost V 5 bases and J 4 bases; bases outside gene matches: 4. The CDR3 nucleotides are TGTGCCAGCAGCGCGAGGACTAGCGGGTACGAGCAGTACTTC. It is translated as CASSARTSGYEQYF. Combining the CDR3 with reference TRBV7-6 and TRBJ2-7 gives the whole variable domain GAGVSQSPRYKVTKRGQDVALRCDPISGHVSLYWYRQALGQGPEFLTYFNYEAQQDKSGLPNDRFSAERPEGSISTLTIQRTEQRDSAMYRCASSARTSGYEQYFGPGTRLTVT.

This clonotype has only a few counts. This sequence joins TRBV12-3 or TRBV12-4 and TRBJ2-3; D may be TRBD1 or TRBD2 (5 bases each). V shed 7 bases and J shed 0 bases, with 17 bases lying between them. This CDR3 spans 16 amino acids. CDR3 residues: CASTTGTMGSTDTQYF. The DNA for the CDR3 is TGTGCCAGCACCACCGGGACCATGGGGAGCACAGATACGCAGTATTTT.

There are many counts of this clonotype. This chain links TRBV4-1 with TRBJ1-6, with D possibly matching TRBD1 (5 bases). CDR1 and CDR2 (germline): MGHRA, YSYEKL. CDR3 size: 13 residues. Trimming left V 0 bases short and J 8 bases short, with 5 bases between. The CDR3 reads CASSQDRDSPLHF. As DNA, the CDR3 is TGCGCCAGCAGCCAAGACAGGGATTCACCCCTCCACTTT.

This clonotype was detected a few times. The J gene is TRBJ1-5, the V gene TRBV2; D ambiguous. Trimming cost V 7 bases and J 3 bases, with 16 bases left between them. Germline-derived CDR1 and CDR2 are SNHLY and FYNNEI. The CDR3 length is 15 residues. CDR3 amino acids: CASNKGPRDNQPQHF. CDR3 DNA: TGTGCCAGCAATAAAGGACCCCGCGACAATCAGCCCCAGCATTTT.

This clonotype was detected many times. The J gene is TRBJ2-1, the V gene TRBV7-8; a possible D gene is TRBD1 (6 bases). Per the germline V gene, CDR1 is SGHVS and CDR2 is FQNEAQ. Trimming stripped 2 bases from V and 2 bases from J, with 10 bases between. This CDR3 region has 15 residues. The CDR3, as DNA: TGTGCCAGCAGCTTATACGAGGGGGCCTACAATGAGCAGTTCTTC. Protein sequence: CASSLYEGAYNEQFF.

This clonotype was seen more than once but under ten times. This chain links TRBV7-9 with TRBJ2-1; 8 nucleotides match TRBD2. V was clipped by 2 bases and J by 7 bases; unmatched bases: 7. The CDR3 sequence is 15 residues long. Germline assignment: CDR1 SEHNR and CDR2 FQNEAQ (reference sequence). The DNA for the CDR3 is TGTGCCAGCAGCTTAACGGGGGGGCAAAGTAATGAGCAGTTCTTC. Its protein is CASSLTGGQSNEQFF.

The chain combines TRBV15 with TRBJ1-4; D might be TRBD1 (5 bases). V was trimmed by 5 bases and J by 1 base, leaving 11 bases between them. CDR3 length: 15 amino acids. Germline V lookup: CDR1 LNHNV, CDR2 YYDKDF (reference sequence). CDR3 loop: CATSRKQGTNEKLFF. The DNA of the CDR3 is TGTGCCACCAGCCGAAAGCAGGGAACTAATGAAAAACTGTTTTTT.

V gene TRBV4-1 combines with J gene TRBJ2-3; no clear D. V was pared by 1 base and J by 5 bases, with 7 bases between. CDR3 length equals 13 residues. Germline-derived CDR1 and CDR2 are MGHRA and YSYEKL. The CDR3 protein is CASSQALIDTQYF. CDR3 coding DNA: TGCGCCAGCAGCCAAGCCTTGATAGATACGCAGTATTTT.

The chain carries TRBV27 and TRBJ1-1, with a tentative D call TRBD1 (5 bases). The CDR3 runs to 16 residues. V shed 5 bases and J shed 4 bases, with 20 bases lying between them. Germline assignment: CDR1 MNHEY and CDR2 SMNVEV (reference sequence). The CDR3 spells CASSPPRVRAGTEAFF. In nucleotides, the CDR3 is TGTGCCAGCAGTCCACCCAGGGTAAGGGCAGGCACTGAAGCTTTCTTT.

This clonotype was seen only a few times. This sequence joins TRBV7-9 and TRBJ2-1, with D maybe TRBD1 (6 bases). Germline CDR1 is SEHNR and CDR2 is FQNEAQ (reference sequence). The CDR3 is 15 residues long. Deletions cut 5 bases from V and 7 bases from J, with 18 bases between. For the CDR3, the DNA is TGTGCCAGCAGCCTAACCGGGACAACGGTAAATGAGCAGTTCTTC. It translates to CASSLTGTTVNEQFF.

This chain joins TRBV7-4 and TRBJ2-5; 10 bases align to TRBD1. The CDR3 runs 15 residues. Germline CDR1 is SGHVT and CDR2 is SQSDAQ. J lost 0 bases, V lost 9 bases, and 7 bases had no gene match. Written as DNA, the CDR3 is TGTGCCAGAAGCGGACAGGGGGTCGACCAAGAGACCCAGTACTTC. Encoded protein: CARSGQGVDQETQYF.

The genes are TRBV7-9 and TRBJ1-1; TRBD1 might be the D (5 bases). V gave up 5 bases and J gave up 4 bases, with 29 bases separating them. CDR1 is SEHNR and CDR2 is FQNEAQ in the germline V gene (reference sequence). This CDR3 has 19 amino acids. CDR3 sequence (DNA): TGTGCCAGCAGCCTCCCGCCGCCGGGGCAGGGACGAACCAGCACTGAAGCTTTCTTT. Translation gives CASSLPPPGQGRTSTEAFF.

The genes are TRBV5-4 and TRBJ2-1; TRBD1 matches 10 bases. The junction had 11 bases not matched to a gene; V was cut back by 4 bases and J by 7 bases. The CDR3 covers 16 residues. Germline CDR1 SGHNT, CDR2 YYREEE (reference sequence). CDR3 sequence: CASSAERDRGKNEQFF. The CDR3 region has the DNA TGTGCCAGCAGCGCCGAACGGGACAGGGGTAAGAATGAGCAGTTCTTC.

This clonotype was recorded a few times. V gene TRBV2 combines with J gene TRBJ2-4; no clear D gene. Germline lookup yields CDR1 SNHLY and CDR2 FYNNEI. The CDR3 spans 16 residues. Trimming took off 1 base at V and 0 bases at J, with 10 bases between the two ends. CDR3 in amino acids: CASSEGTRIAKNIQYF. The CDR3 DNA follows: TGTGCCAGCAGTGAAGGTACTCGAATAGCCAAAAACATTCAGTACTTC.

The chain uses TRBV27 and TRBJ2-1, with D maybe TRBD2 (6 bases). The CDR3 sequence is 15 residues long. Looked up from germline, CDR1 is MNHEY and CDR2 is SMNVEV (reference sequence). Trimming removed 2 bases from V and 8 bases from J, with 16 bases in between. The CDR3 here is CASSLNSIAVYEQFF. The CDR3 DNA follows: TGTGCCAGCAGTTTAAATTCCATAGCGGTCTATGAGCAGTTCTTC.

This clonotype was counted only a few times. The chain links TRBV15 to TRBJ2-2; 9 nucleotides match TRBD2. After removal of 8 bases from V and 6 bases from J, the junction contained 7 bases not matched to a gene. Per the germline V gene, CDR1 is LNHNV and CDR2 is YYDKDF (reference sequence). CDR3 size: 14 residues. The CDR3 region is CATARASGAGELFF. CDR3 DNA: TGTGCCACCGCAAGGGCTAGCGGGGCCGGGGAGCTGTTTTTT.